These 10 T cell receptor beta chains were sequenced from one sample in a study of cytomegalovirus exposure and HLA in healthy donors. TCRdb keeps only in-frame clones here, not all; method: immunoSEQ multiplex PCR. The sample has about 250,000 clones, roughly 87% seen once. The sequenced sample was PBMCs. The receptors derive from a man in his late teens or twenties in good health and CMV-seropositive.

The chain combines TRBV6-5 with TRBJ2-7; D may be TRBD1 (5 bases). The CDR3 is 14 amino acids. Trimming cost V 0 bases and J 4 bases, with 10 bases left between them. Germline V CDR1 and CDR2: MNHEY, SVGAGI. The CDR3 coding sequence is TGTGCCAGCAGTTACTCGACCCAGGGTTACGAGCAGTACTTC. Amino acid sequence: CASSYSTQGYEQYF.

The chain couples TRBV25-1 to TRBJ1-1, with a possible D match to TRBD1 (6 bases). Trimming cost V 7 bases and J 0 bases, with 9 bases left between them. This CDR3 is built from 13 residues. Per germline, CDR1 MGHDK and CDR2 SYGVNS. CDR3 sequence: CASIAGVNTEAFF. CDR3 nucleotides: TGTGCCAGCATAGCAGGGGTGAACACTGAAGCTTTCTTT.

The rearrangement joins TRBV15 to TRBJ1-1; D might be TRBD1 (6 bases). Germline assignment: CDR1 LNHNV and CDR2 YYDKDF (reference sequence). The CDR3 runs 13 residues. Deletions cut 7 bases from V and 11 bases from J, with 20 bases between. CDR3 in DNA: TGTGCCACCACGGGGGGCGCGTACCCTCCGGCTTTCTTT. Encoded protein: CATTGGAYPPAFF. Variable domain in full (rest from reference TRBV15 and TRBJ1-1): DAMVIQNPRYQVTQFGKPVTLSCSQTLNHNVMYWYQQKSSQAPKLLFHYYDKDFNNEADTPDNFQSRRPNTSFCFLDIRSPGLGDTAMYLCATTGGAYPPAFFGQGTRLTVV.

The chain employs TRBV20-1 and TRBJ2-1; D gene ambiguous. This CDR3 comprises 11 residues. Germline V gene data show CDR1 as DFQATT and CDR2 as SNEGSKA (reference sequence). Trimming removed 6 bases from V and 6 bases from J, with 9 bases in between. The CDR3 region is CSALRANEQFF. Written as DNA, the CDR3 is TGCAGTGCCTTGAGAGCCAATGAGCAGTTCTTC.

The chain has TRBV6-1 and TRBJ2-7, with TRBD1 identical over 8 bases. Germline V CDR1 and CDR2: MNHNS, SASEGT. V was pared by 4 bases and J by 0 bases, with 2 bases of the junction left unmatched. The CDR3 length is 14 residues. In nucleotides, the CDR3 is TGTGCCAGCAGTGGAGGGACAGGCTCCTACGAGCAGTACTTC. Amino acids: CASSGGTGSYEQYF.

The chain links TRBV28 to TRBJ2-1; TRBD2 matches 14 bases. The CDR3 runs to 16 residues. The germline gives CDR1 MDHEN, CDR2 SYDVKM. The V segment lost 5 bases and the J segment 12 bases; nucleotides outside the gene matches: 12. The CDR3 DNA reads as TGTGCCAGCAGTCCCGCAGGGACTAGCGGGAGTGAGGGGCAGTTCTTC. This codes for CASSPAGTSGSEGQFF.

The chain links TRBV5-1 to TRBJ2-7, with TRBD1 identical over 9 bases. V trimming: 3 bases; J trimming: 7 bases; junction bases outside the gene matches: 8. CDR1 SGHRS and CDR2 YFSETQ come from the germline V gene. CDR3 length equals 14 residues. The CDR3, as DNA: TGCGCCAGCAGCTGGGGACAGGGAGCACAAGAGCAGTACTTC. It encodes CASSWGQGAQEQYF.

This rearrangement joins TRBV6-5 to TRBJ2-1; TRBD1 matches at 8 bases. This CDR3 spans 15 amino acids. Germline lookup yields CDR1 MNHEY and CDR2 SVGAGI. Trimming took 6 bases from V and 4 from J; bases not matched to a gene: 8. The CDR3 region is CASRPGTGSYNEQFF. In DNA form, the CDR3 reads TGTGCCAGCAGACCCGGGACAGGTTCATACAATGAGCAGTTCTTC.

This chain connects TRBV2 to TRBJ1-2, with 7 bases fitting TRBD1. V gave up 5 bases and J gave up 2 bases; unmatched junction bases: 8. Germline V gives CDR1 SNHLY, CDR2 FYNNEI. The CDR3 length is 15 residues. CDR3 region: CASSILGTVNYGYTF. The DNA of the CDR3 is TGTGCCAGCAGTATACTAGGGACAGTCAACTATGGCTACACCTTC. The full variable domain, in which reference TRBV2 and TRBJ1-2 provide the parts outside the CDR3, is EPEVTQTPSHQVTQMGQEVILRCVPISNHLYFYWYRQILGQKVEFLVSFYNNEISEKSEIFDDQFSVERPDGSNFTLKIRSTKLEDSAMYFCASSILGTVNYGYTFGSGTRLTVV.

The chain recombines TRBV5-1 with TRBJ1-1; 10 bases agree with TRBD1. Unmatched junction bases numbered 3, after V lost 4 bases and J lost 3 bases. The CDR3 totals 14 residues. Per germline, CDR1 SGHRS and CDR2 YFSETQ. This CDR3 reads CASSTGQGDTEAFF. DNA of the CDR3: TGCGCCAGCAGCACCGGACAGGGGGACACTGAAGCTTTCTTT.